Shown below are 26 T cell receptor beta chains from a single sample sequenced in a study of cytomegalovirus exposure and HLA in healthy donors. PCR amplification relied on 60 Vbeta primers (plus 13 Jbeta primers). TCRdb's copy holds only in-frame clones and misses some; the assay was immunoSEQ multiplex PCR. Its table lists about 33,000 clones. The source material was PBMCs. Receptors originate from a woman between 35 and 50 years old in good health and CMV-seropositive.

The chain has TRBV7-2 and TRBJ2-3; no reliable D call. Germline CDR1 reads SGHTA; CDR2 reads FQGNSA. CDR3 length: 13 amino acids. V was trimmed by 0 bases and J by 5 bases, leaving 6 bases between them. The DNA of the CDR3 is TGTGCCAGCAGCTTAGCGTTTCGAGATACGCAGTATTTT. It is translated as CASSLAFRDTQYF.

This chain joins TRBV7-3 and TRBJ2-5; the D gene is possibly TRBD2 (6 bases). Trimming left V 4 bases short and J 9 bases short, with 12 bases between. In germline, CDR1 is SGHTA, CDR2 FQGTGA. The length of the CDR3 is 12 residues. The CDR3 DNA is TGTGCCAGCAGCTCTAGCGACGGGGCCCAGTACTTC. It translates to CASSSSDGAQYF.

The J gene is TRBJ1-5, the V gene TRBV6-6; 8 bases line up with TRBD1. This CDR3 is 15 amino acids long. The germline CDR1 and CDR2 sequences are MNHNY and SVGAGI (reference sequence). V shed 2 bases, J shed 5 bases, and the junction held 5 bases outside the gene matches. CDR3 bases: TGTGCCAGCAGTTACGGGACAGGACGAGATCAGCCCCAGCATTTT. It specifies CASSYGTGRDQPQHF.

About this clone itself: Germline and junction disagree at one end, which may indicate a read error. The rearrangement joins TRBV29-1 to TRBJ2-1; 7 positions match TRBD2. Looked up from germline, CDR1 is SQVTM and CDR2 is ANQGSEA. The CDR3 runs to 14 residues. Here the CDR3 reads CSAEGGSSDNEQFF. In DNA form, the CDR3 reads TGCAGCGCCGAGGGCGGGAGCTCCGACAATGAGCAGTTCTTC.

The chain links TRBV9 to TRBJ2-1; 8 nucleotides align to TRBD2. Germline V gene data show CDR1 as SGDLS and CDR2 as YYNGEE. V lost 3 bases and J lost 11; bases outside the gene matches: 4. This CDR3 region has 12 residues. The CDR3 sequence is CASSGRGGKQFF. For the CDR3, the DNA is TGTGCCAGCAGCGGCCGCGGGGGGAAGCAGTTCTTC. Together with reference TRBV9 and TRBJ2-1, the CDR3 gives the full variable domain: DSGVTQTPKHLITATGQRVTLRCSPRSGDLSVYWYQQSLDQGLQFLIQYYNGEERAKGNILERFSAQQFPDLHSELNLSSLELGDSALYFCASSGRGGKQFFGPGTRLTVL.

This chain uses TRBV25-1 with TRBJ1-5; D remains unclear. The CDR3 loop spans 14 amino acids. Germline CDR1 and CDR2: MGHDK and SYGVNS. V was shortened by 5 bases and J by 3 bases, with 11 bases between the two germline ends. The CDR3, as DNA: TGTGCCAGCAGTAGGACTGGAAACAATCAGCCCCAGCATTTT. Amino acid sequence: CASSRTGNNQPQHF.

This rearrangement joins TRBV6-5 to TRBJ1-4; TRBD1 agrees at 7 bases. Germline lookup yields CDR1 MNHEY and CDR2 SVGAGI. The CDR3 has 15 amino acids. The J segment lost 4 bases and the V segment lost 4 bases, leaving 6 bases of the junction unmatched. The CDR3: CASSSGTANNEKLFF. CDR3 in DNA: TGTGCCAGCAGTTCCGGGACAGCTAATAATGAAAAACTGTTTTTT.

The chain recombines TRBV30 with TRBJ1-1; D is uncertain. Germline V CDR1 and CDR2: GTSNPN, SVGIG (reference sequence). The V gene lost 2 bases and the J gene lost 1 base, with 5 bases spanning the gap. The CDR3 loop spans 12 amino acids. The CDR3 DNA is TGTGCCTGGAGTTCCGGGAACACTGAAGCTTTCTTT. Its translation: CAWSSGNTEAFF.

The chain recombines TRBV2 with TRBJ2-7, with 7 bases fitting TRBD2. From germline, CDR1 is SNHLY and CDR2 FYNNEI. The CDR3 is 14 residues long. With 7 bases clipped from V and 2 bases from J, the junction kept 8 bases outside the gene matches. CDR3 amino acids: CASTRLAAAYEQYF. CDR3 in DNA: TGTGCCAGCACAAGACTAGCTGCGGCCTACGAGCAGTACTTC.

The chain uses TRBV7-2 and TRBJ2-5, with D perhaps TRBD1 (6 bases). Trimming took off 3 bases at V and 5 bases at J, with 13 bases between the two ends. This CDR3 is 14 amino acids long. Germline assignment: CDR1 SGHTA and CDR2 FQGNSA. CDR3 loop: CASSLQGSAETQYF. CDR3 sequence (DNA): TGTGCCAGCAGCTTGCAGGGGAGTGCGGAGACCCAGTACTTC.

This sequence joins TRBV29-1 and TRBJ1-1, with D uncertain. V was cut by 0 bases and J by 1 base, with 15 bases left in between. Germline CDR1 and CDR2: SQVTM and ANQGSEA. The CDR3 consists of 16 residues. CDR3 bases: TGCAGCGTTGAAGATGTTGCGGGAAAGCGGAACACTGAAGCTTTCTTT. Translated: CSVEDVAGKRNTEAFF.

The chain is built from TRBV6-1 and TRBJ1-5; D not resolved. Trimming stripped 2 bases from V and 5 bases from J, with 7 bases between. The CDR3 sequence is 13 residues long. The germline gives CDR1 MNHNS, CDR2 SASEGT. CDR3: CASSEWQDQPQHF. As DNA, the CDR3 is TGTGCCAGCAGTGAATGGCAGGATCAGCCCCAGCATTTT.

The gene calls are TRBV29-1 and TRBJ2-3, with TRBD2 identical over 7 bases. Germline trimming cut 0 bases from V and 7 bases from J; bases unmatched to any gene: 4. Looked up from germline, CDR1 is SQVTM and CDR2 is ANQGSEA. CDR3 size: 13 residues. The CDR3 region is CSVEEAGTNTQYF. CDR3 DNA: TGCAGCGTTGAAGAAGCGGGGACTAATACGCAGTATTTT.

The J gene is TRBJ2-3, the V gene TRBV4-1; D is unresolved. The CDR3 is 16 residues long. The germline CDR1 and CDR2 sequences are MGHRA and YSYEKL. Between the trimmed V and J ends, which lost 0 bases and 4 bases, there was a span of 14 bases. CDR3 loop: CASSQEARALADTQYF. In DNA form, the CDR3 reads TGCGCCAGCAGCCAAGAGGCTAGAGCCCTTGCAGATACGCAGTATTTT.

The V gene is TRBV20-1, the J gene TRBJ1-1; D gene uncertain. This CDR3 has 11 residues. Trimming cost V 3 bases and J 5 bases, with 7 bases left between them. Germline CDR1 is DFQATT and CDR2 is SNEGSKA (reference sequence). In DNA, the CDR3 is TGCAGTGCTAGTGTCGGTACTGAAGCTTTCTTT. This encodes CSASVGTEAFF.

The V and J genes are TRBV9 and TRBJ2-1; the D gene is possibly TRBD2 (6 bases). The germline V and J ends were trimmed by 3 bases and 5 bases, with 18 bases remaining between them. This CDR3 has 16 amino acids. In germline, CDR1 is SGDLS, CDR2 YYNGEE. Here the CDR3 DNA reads TGTGCCAGCAGCGCCCCCCGGGAGTCTCCCGACAATGAGCAGTTCTTC. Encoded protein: CASSAPRESPDNEQFF.

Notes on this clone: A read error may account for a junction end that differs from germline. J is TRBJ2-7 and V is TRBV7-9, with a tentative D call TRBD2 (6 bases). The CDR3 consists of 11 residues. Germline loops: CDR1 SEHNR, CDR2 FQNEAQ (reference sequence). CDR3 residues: CARSSEGEQYF. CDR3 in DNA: TGTGCCAGAAGCTCGGAGGGGGAGCAGTACTTC.

CDR3 protein: CAISDPDYSSDEQYF. The CDR3 coding sequence is TGTGCCATCAGTGACCCGGACTACTCCAGCGACGAGCAGTACTTC. The V gene is TRBV10-3, the J gene TRBJ2-7, with D possibly being TRBD2 (6 bases). Germline V gives CDR1 ENHRY, CDR2 SYGVKD. Trimming shortened V by 3 bases and J by 5 bases, and 17 bases separated the two germline ends. The CDR3 spans 15 residues.

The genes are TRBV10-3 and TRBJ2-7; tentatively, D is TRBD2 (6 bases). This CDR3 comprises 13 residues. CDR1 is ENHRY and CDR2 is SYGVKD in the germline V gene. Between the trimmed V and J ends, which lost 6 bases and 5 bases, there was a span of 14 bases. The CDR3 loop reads CAIRGTDSDEQYF. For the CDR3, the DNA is TGTGCCATCAGGGGGACTGATAGCGACGAGCAGTACTTC.

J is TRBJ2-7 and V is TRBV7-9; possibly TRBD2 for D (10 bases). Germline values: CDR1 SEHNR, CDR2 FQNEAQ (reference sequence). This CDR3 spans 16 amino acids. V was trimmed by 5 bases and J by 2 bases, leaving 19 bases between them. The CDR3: CASSLLAGQGAYEQYF. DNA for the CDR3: TGTGCCAGCAGCCTACTAGCGGGACAGGGAGCCTACGAGCAGTACTTC.

CDR3 protein: CASSFGGADTQYF. The CDR3 bases are TGTGCCAGCAGCTTCGGAGGTGCAGATACGCAGTATTTT. V is TRBV7-3 and J is TRBJ2-3, with TRBD2 as a possible D gene (5 bases). Germline V CDR1 and CDR2: SGHTA, FQGTGA. V was trimmed by 3 bases and J by 4 bases, leaving 8 bases between them. The CDR3 covers 13 residues.

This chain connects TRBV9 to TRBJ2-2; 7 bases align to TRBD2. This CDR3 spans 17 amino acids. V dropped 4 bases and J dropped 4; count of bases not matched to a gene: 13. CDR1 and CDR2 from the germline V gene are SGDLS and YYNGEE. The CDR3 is CASSSPIGVAGTGELFF. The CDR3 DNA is TGTGCCAGCAGCTCCCCAATCGGGGTAGCGGGCACCGGGGAGCTGTTTTTT.

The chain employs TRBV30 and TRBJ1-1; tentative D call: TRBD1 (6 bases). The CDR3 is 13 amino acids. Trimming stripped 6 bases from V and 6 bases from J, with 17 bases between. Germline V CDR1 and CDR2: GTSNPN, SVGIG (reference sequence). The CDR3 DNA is TGTGCCTGTCAGGAAGGGGGTAGTGCTGAAGCTTTCTTT. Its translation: CACQEGGSAEAFF.

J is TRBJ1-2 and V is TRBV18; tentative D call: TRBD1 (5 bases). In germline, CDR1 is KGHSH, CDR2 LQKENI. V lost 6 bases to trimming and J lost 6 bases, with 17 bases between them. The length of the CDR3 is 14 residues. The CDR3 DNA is TGTGCCAGCTCTCGGGAGCAGGGCGGGGATGGCTACACCTTC. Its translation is CASSREQGGDGYTF.

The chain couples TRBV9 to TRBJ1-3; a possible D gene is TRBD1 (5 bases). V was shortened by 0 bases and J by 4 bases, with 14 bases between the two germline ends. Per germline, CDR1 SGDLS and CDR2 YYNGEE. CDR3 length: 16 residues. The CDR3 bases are TGTGCCAGCAGCGTAGACTTGGGGGGGGACGGAAACACCATATATTTT. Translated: CASSVDLGGDGNTIYF. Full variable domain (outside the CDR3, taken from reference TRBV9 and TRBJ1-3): DSGVTQTPKHLITATGQRVTLRCSPRSGDLSVYWYQQSLDQGLQFLIQYYNGEERAKGNILERFSAQQFPDLHSELNLSSLELGDSALYFCASSVDLGGDGNTIYFGEGSWLTVV.

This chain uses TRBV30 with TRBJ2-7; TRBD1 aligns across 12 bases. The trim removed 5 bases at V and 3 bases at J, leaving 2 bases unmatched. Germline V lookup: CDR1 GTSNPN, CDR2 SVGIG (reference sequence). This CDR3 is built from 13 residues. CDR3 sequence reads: CAWGTGGGYEQYF. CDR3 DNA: TGTGCCTGGGGGACAGGGGGCGGCTACGAGCAGTACTTC.